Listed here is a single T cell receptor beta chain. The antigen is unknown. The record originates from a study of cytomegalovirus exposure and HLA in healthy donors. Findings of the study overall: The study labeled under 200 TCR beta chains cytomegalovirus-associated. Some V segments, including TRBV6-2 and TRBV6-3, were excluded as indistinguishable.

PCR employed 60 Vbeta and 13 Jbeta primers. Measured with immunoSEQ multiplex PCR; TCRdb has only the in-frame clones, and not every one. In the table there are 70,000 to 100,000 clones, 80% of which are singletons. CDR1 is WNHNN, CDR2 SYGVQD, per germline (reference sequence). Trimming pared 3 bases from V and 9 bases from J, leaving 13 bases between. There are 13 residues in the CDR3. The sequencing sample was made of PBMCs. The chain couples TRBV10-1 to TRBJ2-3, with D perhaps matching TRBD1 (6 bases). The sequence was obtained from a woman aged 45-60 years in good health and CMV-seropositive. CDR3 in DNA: TGCGCCAGCAGTGATAGACAGAGGGGGACGCAGTATTTT. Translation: CASSDRQRGTQYF.